This TCR beta chain was captured by sequencing in a study of T cell responses to AZD1222 COVID-19 vaccine. The germline V gene has CDR1 LGHNT and CDR2 FRNRAP. V lost 0 bases and J 6 bases, leaving 15 bases between the germline ends. The CDR3 length is 16 residues. Sequenced by immunoSEQ multiplex PCR; TCRdb stores in-frame clones only, minus some. The sample consists of 120,000 to 150,000 clones, about 92% of them appearing once. V is TRBV12-5 and J is TRBJ2-1; D gene uncertain. The TCR was taken from an adult in good health. The specimen was peripheral blood, collected on day 0 of AZD1222 vaccination. The CDR3 reads CASGLVLSNRLNEQFF. CDR3 DNA: TGTGCTAGTGGTTTGGTACTCAGTAATCGGCTCAATGAGCAGTTCTTC.